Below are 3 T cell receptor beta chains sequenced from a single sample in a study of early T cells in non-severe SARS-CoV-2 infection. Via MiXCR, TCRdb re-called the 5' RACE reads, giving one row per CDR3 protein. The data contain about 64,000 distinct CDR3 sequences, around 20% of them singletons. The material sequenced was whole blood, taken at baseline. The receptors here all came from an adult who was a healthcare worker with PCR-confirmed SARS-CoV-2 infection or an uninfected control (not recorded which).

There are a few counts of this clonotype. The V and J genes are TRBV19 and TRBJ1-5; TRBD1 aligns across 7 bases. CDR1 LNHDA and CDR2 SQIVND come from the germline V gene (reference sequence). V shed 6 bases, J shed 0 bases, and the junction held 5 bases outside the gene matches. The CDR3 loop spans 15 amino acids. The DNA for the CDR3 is TGTGCCAGTAGCTCGGACAGGAATAGCAATCAGCCCCAGCATTTT. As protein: CASSSDRNSNQPQHF.

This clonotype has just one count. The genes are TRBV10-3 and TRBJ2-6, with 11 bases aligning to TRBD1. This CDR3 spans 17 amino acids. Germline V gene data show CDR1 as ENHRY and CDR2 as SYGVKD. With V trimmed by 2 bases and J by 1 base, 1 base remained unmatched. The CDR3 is CAISEGQGASGANVLTF. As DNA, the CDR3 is TGTGCCATCAGTGAGGGACAGGGGGCGTCTGGGGCCAACGTCCTGACTTTC.

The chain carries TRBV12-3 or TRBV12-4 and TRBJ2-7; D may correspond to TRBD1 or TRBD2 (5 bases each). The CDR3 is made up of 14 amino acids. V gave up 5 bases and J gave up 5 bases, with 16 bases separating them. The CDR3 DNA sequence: TGTGCCAGCAGTCCGGGACGGAGTATCCACGAGCAGTACTTC. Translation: CASSPGRSIHEQYF.